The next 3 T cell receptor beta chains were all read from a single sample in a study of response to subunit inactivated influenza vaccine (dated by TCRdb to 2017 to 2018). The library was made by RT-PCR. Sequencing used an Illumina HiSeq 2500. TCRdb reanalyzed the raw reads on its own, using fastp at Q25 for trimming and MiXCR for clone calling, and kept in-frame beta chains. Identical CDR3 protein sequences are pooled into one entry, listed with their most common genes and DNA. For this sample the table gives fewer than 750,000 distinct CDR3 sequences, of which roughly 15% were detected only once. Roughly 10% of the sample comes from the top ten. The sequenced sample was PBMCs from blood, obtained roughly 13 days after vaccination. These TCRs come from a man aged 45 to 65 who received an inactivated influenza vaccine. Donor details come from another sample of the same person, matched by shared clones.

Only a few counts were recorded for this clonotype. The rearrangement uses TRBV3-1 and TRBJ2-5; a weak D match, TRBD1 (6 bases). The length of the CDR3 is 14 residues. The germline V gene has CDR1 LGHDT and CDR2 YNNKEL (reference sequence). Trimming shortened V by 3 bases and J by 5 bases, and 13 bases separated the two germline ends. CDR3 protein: CASSHDRLGETQYF. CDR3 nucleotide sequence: TGTGCCAGCAGCCATGACAGGCTCGGGGAGACCCAGTACTTC.

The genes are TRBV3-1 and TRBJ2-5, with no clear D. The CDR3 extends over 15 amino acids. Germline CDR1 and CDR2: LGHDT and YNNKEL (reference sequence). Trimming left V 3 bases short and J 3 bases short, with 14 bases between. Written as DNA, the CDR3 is TGTGCCAGCAGCCATCCGACATTTTGGGAAGAGACCCAGTACTTC. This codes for CASSHPTFWEETQYF.

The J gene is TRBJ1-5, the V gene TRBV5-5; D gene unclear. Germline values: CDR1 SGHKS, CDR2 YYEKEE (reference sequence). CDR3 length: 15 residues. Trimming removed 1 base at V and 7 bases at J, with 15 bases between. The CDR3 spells CASSLRPLTSQPQHF. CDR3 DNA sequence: TGTGCCAGCAGCTTGCGTCCTCTGACCAGCCAGCCCCAGCATTTT.